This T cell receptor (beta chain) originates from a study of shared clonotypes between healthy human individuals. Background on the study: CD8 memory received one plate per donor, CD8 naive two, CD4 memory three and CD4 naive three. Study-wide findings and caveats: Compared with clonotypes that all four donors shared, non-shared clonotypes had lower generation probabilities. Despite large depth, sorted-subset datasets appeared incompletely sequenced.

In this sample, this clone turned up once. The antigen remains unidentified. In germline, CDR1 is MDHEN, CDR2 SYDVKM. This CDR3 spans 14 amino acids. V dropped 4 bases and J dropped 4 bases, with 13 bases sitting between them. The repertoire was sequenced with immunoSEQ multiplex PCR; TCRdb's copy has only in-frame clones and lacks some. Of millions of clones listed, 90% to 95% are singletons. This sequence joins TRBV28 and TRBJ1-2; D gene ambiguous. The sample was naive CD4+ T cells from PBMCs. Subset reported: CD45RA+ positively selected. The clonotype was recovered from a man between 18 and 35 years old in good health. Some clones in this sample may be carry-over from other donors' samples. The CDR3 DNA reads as TGTGCCAGCAGTTCGCACACGGGTCCCTATGGCTACACCTTC. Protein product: CASSSHTGPYGYTF.